This paragraph covers one TCR beta chain sequence. Its antigen has not been determined. Base qualities are not at hand, and no much larger clone is one base apart. The CDR3 spans 13 residues, from the cysteine through the phenylalanine. The read is trimmed to its CDR3 DNA, 39 bases read in frame from base 1. The junction shows trimming of 0 bases on V and 1 base on J, plus 4 bases between the germline ends. Per the germline V gene, SGHRS is the CDR1 and YFSETQ is the CDR2. The data were obtained in a study of cytomegalovirus exposure and HLA in healthy donors (dated by TCRdb to the late 2010s). Regarding the complete study: According to a later analysis, the approximately 120 validation repertoires were produced on the same platform as the roughly 600 repertoires of the first cohort. The study aimed to test whether signatures of past pathogen exposure could be identified by cataloging public T cell receptors. Along with the approximately 620-subject first cohort, a separate validation cohort of over a hundred different subjects was used. To predict cytomegalovirus infection status, the study combined high-throughput TCR immunosequencing, statistical association of individual TCRs with disease status, and machine learning.

Libraries were built with the immunoSEQ multiplex PCR assay. Processing in the source paper ran as follows. A statistical classification framework was built for diagnosing cytomegalovirus status from the catalog of TCR beta chain sequences. In TCRdb, the immuneACCESS table is reduced to in-frame sequences with V and J assigned. These tables do not hold every clone; where another copy was compared, an unresolved V gene accounts for under half, and the others remain unexplained. That table gives V, J and clone size, and the DNA gave D and trimming. Within this sample are 90,000 to 150,000 clones, with approximately 90% of them counted one time only. Of the sample, around 2% is held by the ten largest clones. General conclusions and limits of the study: It was suggested by the authors that the approach could potentially be generalized to other disease states and immunological phenotypes. In a later analysis, TCRs clustered in the first cohort were found to also tend to co-occur in the 120 or so validation repertoires, with over 90% of cluster scores above 0. Three of the identified cytomegalovirus-associated TCR beta chains were confirmed in vitro to be specific for cytomegalovirus antigens. The study listed 170 or so TCR beta chains as associated with cytomegalovirus. While some public TCRs were present in many individuals, most TCR sequences turned up only very rarely across donors. In both the original and validation cohorts, the classifier was reported to diagnose cytomegalovirus status with high specificity and sensitivity. A later analysis lacked HLA typing for the validation cohort, so it scored co-occurrence in that cohort across all 130 or so repertoires.

Separate from the roughly 660-subject first cohort, the validation cohort of about 120 subjects was the group to which the donors belonged. The clonotype comes from a young man in good health and CMV-seronegative. The V and J segments used are TRBV5-1 and TRBJ1-2; the D gene cannot be resolved reliably. Sequenced material: PBMCs. The CDR3 region: CASSLVVNYGYTF. The base sequence is TGCGCCAGCAGCTTGGTAGTTAACTATGGCTACACCTTC.